This T cell receptor (beta chain) was recovered during a study of cytomegalovirus exposure and HLA in healthy donors. Primers: 60 Vbeta forward and 13 Jbeta reverse. Authors' analysis steps: In a later analysis, approximately 73 million unique TCR beta chains included roughly 11 million shared by two or more donors. TCRdb's table, derived via immunoSEQ multiplex PCR, lists solely in-frame clones and lacks some. That table gives V, J and clone size, and the DNA gave D and trimming. The data hold 100,000 to 150,000 clones, with over 60% observed a single time. Comments on this clone: As yet, its antigen is unknown.

The V gene's germline CDR1 is SGHTA and CDR2 FQGNSA. CDR3 length: 18 amino acids. The trim removed 5 bases at V and 2 bases at J, leaving 10 bases unmatched. Notes on the study in general: Later analysis revealed greater clonal expansion in HLA-associated TCR beta chains than in equally common others.

Sequenced material: PBMCs. The chain combines TRBV7-2 with TRBJ2-7, with TRBD2 matching 15 bases. This receptor was taken from a woman between 35 and 50 years old in good health and CMV-seropositive. CDR3 sequence reads: CASSMSVWTSGRAYEQYF. The CDR3 DNA reads TGTGCCAGCAGCATGAGCGTCTGGACTAGCGGGAGGGCCTACGAGCAGTACTTC.